This TCR beta chain was profiled in a study of CD8 T cells in Susac syndrome (dated by TCRdb to between 2017 and 2020). About the study as a whole: Of the Susac syndrome patients who were sequenced, under 10 were in clinical remission while 5 or 6 had clinically active disease. At blood withdrawal, Susac syndrome patients were therapy-naive, treated with corticosteroids (with IVIg additionally given to some), or treated with IVIg alone. Repertoire sequencing was used to test whether CD8+ T cell activation and differentiation in Susac syndrome was antigen driven. The study at large found these results: The number of individuals in the TCR sequencing and HLA analysis was acknowledged as relatively small. In the CD4+ T cell repertoire of Susac syndrome patients, clonal expansion was not detected.

High-throughput TCR beta sequencing profiled peripheral blood CD8+ and CD4+ T cells from healthy donors, Susac syndrome patients and multiple sclerosis patients. Susac syndrome patients met recently defined diagnostic criteria for definite or probable disease. Bulk CD8+ and CD4+ T cells were purified magnetically by negative isolation, whereas CD8+ TEMRA cells were enriched by FACS. Blood was drawn into EDTA tubes, processed within 24 hours, and PBMCs were isolated by density gradient centrifugation. PBMCs intended for TCR sequencing were cryopreserved in liquid nitrogen and were subsequently thawed in a 37 degrees C water bath. Purity of sorted or isolated CD4+, CD8+ and CD8+ TEMRA cells was at least 90%. RNA was extracted using the RNeasy kit, and about 0.45 to 1 ug of the RNA was reverse transcribed with random hexamers. TCR beta CDR3 regions were amplified with the immunoSEQ multiplex PCR assay covering 54 Vbeta and 13 Jbeta segments. To correct PCR amplification bias, a synthetic template baseline was used for both primer optimization and computational correction. The authors processed their data as follows. Reads were assigned to V, D and J genes according to IMGT and analyzed in immunoSEQ Analyzer, with only productive sequences retained. To calculate clonality, Shannon entropy was normalized by log2 of the number of productive unique sequences and then subtracted from one. For each patient and control, public and private clones were evaluated within the 100 most prevalent clones. A clone was defined as Susac-specific if it was absent from the healthy and MS cohorts, from some 1,100 published viral clones and from other ImmuneACCESS disease sequences. TCRdb trimmed the raw reads at Q25, called clones with MiXCR and kept productive beta chains. Here each entry gathers all rows of one CDR3 protein and keeps the most common genes and DNA. These V and J calls originate from TCRdb's pipeline instead of the authors' own analysis. Counted in this sample were 200,000 to 300,000 distinct CDR3 sequences; about 95% of them appeared once. The top ten constitute around 0.093% of the sample.

Between the V and J ends, shortened by 3 bases and 1 base respectively, the junction contains 5 bases. The CDR3 goes from the cysteine to the phenylalanine over 13 residues. Solely the CDR3 DNA is kept, with 39 bases framed from the first base. Concerning this clonotype: Its recognized antigen is unknown. Base qualities are missing; no much larger clone stands one base away.

The sequenced sample was CD4+ T cells from PBMCs. The receptor's source is a human donor with Susac syndrome. The receptor chain draws on TRBV12-3 or TRBV12-4 and TRBJ2-3; the D gene is not confidently resolved. The CDR3 protein is CASSFRGTDTQYF. In nucleotide form, the sequence is TGTGCCAGCAGTTTTCGTGGCACAGATACGCAGTATTTT.